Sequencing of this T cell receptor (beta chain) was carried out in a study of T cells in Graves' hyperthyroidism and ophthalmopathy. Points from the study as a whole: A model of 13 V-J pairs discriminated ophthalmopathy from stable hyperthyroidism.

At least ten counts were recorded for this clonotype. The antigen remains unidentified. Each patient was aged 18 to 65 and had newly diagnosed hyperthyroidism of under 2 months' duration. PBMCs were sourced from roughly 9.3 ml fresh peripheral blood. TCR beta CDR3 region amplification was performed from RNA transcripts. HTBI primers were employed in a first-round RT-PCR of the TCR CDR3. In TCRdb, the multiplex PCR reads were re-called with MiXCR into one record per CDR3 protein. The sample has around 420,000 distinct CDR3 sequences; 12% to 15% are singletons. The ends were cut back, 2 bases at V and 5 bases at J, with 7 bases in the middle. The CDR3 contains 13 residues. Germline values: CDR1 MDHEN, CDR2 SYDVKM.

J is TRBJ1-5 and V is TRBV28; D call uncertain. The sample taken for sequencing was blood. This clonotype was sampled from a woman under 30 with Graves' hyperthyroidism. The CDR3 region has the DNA TGTGCCAGCAGTTTAGGGCCGCATCAGCCCCAGCATTTT. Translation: CASSLGPHQPQHF. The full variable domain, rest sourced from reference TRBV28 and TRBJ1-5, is DVKVTQSSRYLVKRTGEKVFLECVQDMDHENMFWYRQDPGLGLRLIYFSYDVKMKEKGDIPEGYSVSREKKERFSLILESASTNQTSMYLCASSLGPHQPQHFGDGTRLSIL.